This section outlines one TCR beta chain sequence together with its context. One end of the junction fails to match germline, which may point to a read error. It was with 60 Vbeta and 13 Jbeta primers that the PCR ran. Assay used: immunoSEQ multiplex PCR; TCRdb lists only in-frame clones, some missing. The table has over 70,000 clones, approximately 80% seen once. The CDR3 runs 16 residues. Germline CDR1 and CDR2: SEHNR and FQNEAQ (reference sequence). This record comes from a study of cytomegalovirus exposure and HLA in healthy donors. Sequenced sample: PBMCs. This receptor was identified in a man over 45 in good health and CMV-seropositive. The V call is TRBV7-9, the J call TRBJ1-2; 7 bases are a match to TRBD1. The CDR3 region is CSSSLGDSDANYGYTF. The CDR3 region has the DNA TGTTCCAGCAGCTTAGGGGACAGTGATGCTAACTATGGCTACACCTTC.